This TCR beta chain was sequenced in a study of T cell repertoires in cytomegalovirus infection (dated by TCRdb to between 2019 and 2020). For the study in its entirety: Alongside well-studied HLA-B-restricted epitopes, the peptide stimulations were aimed at recently identified HLA-C-restricted CMV epitopes, whose presentation resists viral immunomodulation. Donor HLA type was relevant to the analysis, because carriage of CMV infection together with the matching HLA type was indicated by public TCR beta signatures. Points the paper makes about the study in general: Carriers of CMV infection plus the relevant HLA type were discriminated by the cumulative frequency of public TCR beta family members in the study cohort and in an independent roughly 370-donor cohort. The ex vivo response was dominated by HLA-C-restricted CMV-specific TCR beta clonotypes, and the single most frequent clonotype in two of eight donors was supplied by these HLA-C-restricted clonotypes.

The sequencing machine was an Illumina HiSeq 1500. TCRdb trimmed the raw reads at Q25, called clones with MiXCR and kept productive beta chains. Records with the same CDR3 protein are collapsed into one entry carrying the most frequent genes and DNA. This sample gives approximately 590,000 distinct CDR3 sequences in total; approximately 40% of them show up just once. Jointly, the top ten make up about 48% of the sample. The CDR3 covers 13 residues, taking in both the cysteine and the phenylalanine. The only DNA kept is the CDR3, 39 bases in frame from the first base. V is pared back by 5 bases and J by 5 bases, with 12 bases lying between the germline termini. CDR1 and CDR2, looked up from the germline V gene, are SGHVS and FQNEAQ. The sample holds a few counts of this clonotype. The clone's antigen remains unknown. No per-base quality is available; no much larger clone lies one base away. The label giving this sample's treatment or condition can be read as: in vitro stimulation with specific CMV peptide epitopes to enrich CMV-specific T cells.

The chain employs TRBV7-8 and TRBJ1-2, with the D gene call left open. Specimen: cultured PBMCs, collected from culture after CMV antigen stimulation. The receptor's source is a human donor in good health (CMV status not recorded). Some clones in this sample may be carry-over from other donors' samples. Read as DNA, the sequence is TGTGCCAGCAGCGGACGTACGGGGTATGGCTACACCTTC. Its protein product is CASSGRTGYGYTF.